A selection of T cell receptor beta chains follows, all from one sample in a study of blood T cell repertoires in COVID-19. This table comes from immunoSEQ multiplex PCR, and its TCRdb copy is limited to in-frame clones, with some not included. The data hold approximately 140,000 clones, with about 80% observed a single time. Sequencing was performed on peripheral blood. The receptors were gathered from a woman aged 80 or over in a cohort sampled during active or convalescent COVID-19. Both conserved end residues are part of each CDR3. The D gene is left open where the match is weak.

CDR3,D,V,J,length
CASRFLVSEPQHF,-,TRBV5-8,TRBJ1-5,13
CASSLGLAQETQYF,-,TRBV9,TRBJ2-5,14
CASSLFSGELFF,-,TRBV7-2,TRBJ2-2,12
CASSEPPEAEAFF,-,TRBV6-1,TRBJ1-1,13
CASSWDNPRNEQFF,-,TRBV2,TRBJ2-1,14
CASSYEAGGPDTDTQYF,TRBD2,TRBV6-2/TRBV6-3,TRBJ2-3,17
CASSSQSYNEQFF,-,TRBV7-6,TRBJ2-1,13
CASSPAIGQGAYEQFF,TRBD1,TRBV18,TRBJ2-1,16
CASSRRFNEKLFF,-,TRBV18,TRBJ1-4,13
CAISERNYGYTF,-,TRBV10-3,TRBJ1-2,12
CASSLGYGYTQYF,-,TRBV7-2,TRBJ2-3,13
CASNKGQRTDSLYFQPQHF,TRBD1,TRBV6-7,TRBJ1-5,19
CASSLGAHPGELFF,-,TRBV7-2,TRBJ2-2,14
CAKTGEAFF,-,TRBV10-3,TRBJ1-1,9
CASSLSGQGGYTF,-,TRBV7-9,TRBJ1-2,13
CASSPRDRGSNTEAFF,TRBD1,TRBV5-1,TRBJ1-1,16
CATEAEPDGYTF,-,TRBV28,TRBJ1-2,12
CASSPSVGQGVRETQYF,TRBD1,TRBV16,TRBJ2-5,17
CASSVGPRETQYF,-,TRBV7-3,TRBJ2-5,13
CASRRPGTGLYGYTF,TRBD1,TRBV5-4,TRBJ1-2,15
CASSQVVQQGNGYTF,TRBD1,TRBV4-1,TRBJ1-2,15
CAWSVQGARTEAFF,TRBD1,TRBV30,TRBJ1-1,14
CASSDGTSGRFNEQFF,TRBD2,TRBV25-1,TRBJ2-1,16
CASSLRGRVVETQYF,-,TRBV27,TRBJ2-5,15
CASSQGGGQETQYF,TRBD2,TRBV4-2,TRBJ2-5,14
CACQPPPGLAGGQTGELFF,TRBD2,TRBV30,TRBJ2-2,19
CATSAGGLTGELFF,TRBD2,TRBV24-1,TRBJ2-2,14
CASSQGGQTDTQYF,-,TRBV3-1/TRBV3-2,TRBJ2-3,14
CASSHPTGTAADYGYTF,TRBD1,TRBV6-6,TRBJ1-2,17
CASSHGLAGADTQYF,TRBD2,TRBV4-1,TRBJ2-3,15
CAISDPSSAGMNTEAFF,-,TRBV10-3,TRBJ1-1,17
CASSHLGNQPQHF,-,TRBV3-1/TRBV3-2,TRBJ1-5,13
CATQTSTATGELFF,-,TRBV5-1,TRBJ2-2,14
CASSISSEYNEQFF,-,TRBV19,TRBJ2-1,14
CASSLVAGGTYEQYF,TRBD2,TRBV27,TRBJ2-7,15
CASSRAGTGDVYGYTF,TRBD1,TRBV9,TRBJ1-2,16
CASSKTHDTEAFF,-,TRBV5-1,TRBJ1-1,13
CASSYRRGLYSPLHF,-,TRBV6-2/TRBV6-3,TRBJ1-6,15
CASTTDLGGLGGYTF,-,TRBV5-1,TRBJ1-2,15
CASRGGQGPNQPQHF,TRBD1,TRBV6-5,TRBJ1-5,15
CASSLTGNYGYTF,TRBD1,TRBV6-5,TRBJ1-2,13
CASSLNYEQYF,-,TRBV3-1/TRBV3-2,TRBJ2-7,11
CASRDSGSDTQYF,-,TRBV6-6,TRBJ2-3,13
CASSFERGRSDYGYTF,TRBD1,TRBV5-7,TRBJ1-2,16
CASSKTGTEQYF,-,TRBV7-6,TRBJ2-7,12
CASSLASQGAVRGYTF,TRBD1,TRBV7-2,TRBJ1-2,16
CASSLLLRGASGNEQFF,-,TRBV28,TRBJ2-1,17
CASQDRVDSNQPQHF,TRBD1,TRBV18,TRBJ1-5,15
CASSADNSYEQYF,-,TRBV28,TRBJ2-7,13